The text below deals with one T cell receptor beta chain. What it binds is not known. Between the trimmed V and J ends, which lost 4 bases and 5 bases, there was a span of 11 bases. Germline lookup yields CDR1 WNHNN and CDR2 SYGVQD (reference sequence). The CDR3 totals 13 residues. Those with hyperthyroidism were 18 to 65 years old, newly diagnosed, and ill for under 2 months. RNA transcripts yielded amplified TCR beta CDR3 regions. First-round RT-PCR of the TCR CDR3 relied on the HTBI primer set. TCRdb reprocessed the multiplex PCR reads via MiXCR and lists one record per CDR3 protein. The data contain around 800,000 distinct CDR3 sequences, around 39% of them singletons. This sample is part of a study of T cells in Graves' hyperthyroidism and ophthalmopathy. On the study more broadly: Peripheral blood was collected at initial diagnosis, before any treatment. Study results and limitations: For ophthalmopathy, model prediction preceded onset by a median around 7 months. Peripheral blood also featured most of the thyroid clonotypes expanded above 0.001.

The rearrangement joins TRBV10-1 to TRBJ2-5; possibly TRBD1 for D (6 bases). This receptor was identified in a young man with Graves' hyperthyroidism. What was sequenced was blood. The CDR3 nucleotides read TGCGCCAGCAGTGCAGGGGCGTCGGAGACCCAGTACTTC. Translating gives CASSAGASETQYF.